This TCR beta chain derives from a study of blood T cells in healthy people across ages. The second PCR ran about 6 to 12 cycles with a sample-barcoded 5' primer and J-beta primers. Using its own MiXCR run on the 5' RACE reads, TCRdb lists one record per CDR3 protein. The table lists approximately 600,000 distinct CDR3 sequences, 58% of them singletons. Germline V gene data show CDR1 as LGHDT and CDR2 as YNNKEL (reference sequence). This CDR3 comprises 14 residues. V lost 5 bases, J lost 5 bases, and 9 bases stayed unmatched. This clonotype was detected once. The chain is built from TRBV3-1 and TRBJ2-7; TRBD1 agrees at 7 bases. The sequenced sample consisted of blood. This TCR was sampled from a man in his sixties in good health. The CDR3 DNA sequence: TGTGCCAGCAGCGTTGACAGGGTTGTCCACGAGCAGTACTTC. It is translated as CASSVDRVVHEQYF.